This T cell receptor beta chain was sequenced in a study of cytomegalovirus exposure and HLA in healthy donors listed by TCRdb under 2017. With respect to the entire study: In an earlier analysis of approximately 500 of the donors, 276 Gb of sequence data and roughly 100 million unique TCR beta sequences from about 179 million T cells were reported. A later genetic analysis took genome-wide SNP genotypes for about 65% of the roughly 670 donors and used that subset as a discovery cohort. Donor age, sex, ethnicity and CMV serostatus were compiled together with the repertoire data. Roughly 300 gigabases of sequencing data and around 85 million unique TCR sequences made up an early release that covered 500 to 650 HLA-typed donors. Along with the roughly 670-subject first cohort, a separate validation cohort of over a hundred different subjects was used. The number of typed donors differed by locus: about 620-640 for A, B, C, DRB1 and DQB1; 500 to 550 for DQA1; fewer than 610 for DPA1; and 450 to 480 for DPB1. Among approximately 370 genotyped donors of the cohort, an average of about 220,000 unique TCR beta nucleotide sequences was sequenced per donor, of which about 19% were non-productive. An earlier analysis of nearly 600 of the donors applied high-throughput TCR beta sequencing to assess whether each TCR beta V gene segment acted as functional or pseudogenic. The T cell repertoires of several hundred subjects were profiled by immunosequencing and related to cytomegalovirus serostatus. A later analysis re-analyzed previously published TCR beta repertoires from several hundred donors and added high-resolution HLA genotyping to study TCR occurrence patterns. Both class I and class II loci were covered by HLA typing, at four-digit resolution. Of the 300 to 450 genotyped donors, 75% to 85% were placed in the genetic ancestry cluster associated with self-reported Caucasian donors. The study aimed to test whether cataloging public T cell receptors could reveal signatures of past pathogen exposure. To predict cytomegalovirus infection status, the study brought together high-throughput TCR immunosequencing, statistical association of individual TCRs with disease status, and machine learning. Five DR-DQ haplotypes were treated as single units for association and clustering because of strong linkage in the cohort. The later analysis used no new phenotypic data to find candidate immune exposures, relying instead on TCR beta sequences and their occurrence across donors. All discovery cohort repertoires had been generated using a single sequencing platform.

Details on this clone: The specificity of this receptor is unknown. The sample holds no much larger clone one base away, and base qualities are not on file.

The cohort was made up of about 610 healthy bone marrow donors. All cohort members were sampled while nominally healthy, although unrecorded immune exposures were likely present. The donor was CMV seronegative and belonged to the group of 352 seronegative cohort members. A peripheral blood sample was provided by each donor, and peripheral blood mononuclear cells were used for TCR beta sequencing. The Qiagen DNeasy Blood Extraction Kit was used to extract genomic DNA from the blood cell samples. Here is what the overall study found, with its caveats: HLA typing was unavailable for some donors at each locus, so association tests used only the typed subset. A further reported finding was that TCR beta sequences accurately predicted the HLA-A and HLA-B alleles for most subjects in the first cohort. In vitro tests confirmed that a few of the cytomegalovirus-associated TCR beta chains recognize cytomegalovirus antigens. Because counts were too low, seventeen rarely observed V segments, including chromosome 9 orphons, were left out of the earlier analysis of 587 of the donors. An earlier analysis of approximately 530 of the donors showed that most TCR beta V segments appeared in productive rearrangements either about 87% or about 30% of the time, which broadly matched IMGT annotations. It was suggested by the authors that the approach could potentially be generalized to other disease states and immunological phenotypes. According to a later analysis, parvovirus B19, influenza, CMV and Epstein-Barr virus appeared linked to several top co-occurrence clusters. A later analysis found that most CMV-associated TCR beta chains appeared HLA-restricted, with HLA associations seemingly driven largely by CMV exposure. The sequencing pipeline was judged likely to have produced a cluster of highly shared sequence variants as a technical artifact. Specific HLA alleles were associated with 18,000 or so TCR beta sequences at a false discovery rate of 0.05 in a later analysis. In a later genetic analysis, fewer N-insertions in productive TCRs were reported among donors in an Asian-associated ancestry cluster than the approximately 630-donor mean. Compared with equally common non-associated chains, HLA-associated TCR beta chains in a later analysis were more clonally expanded and had lower generation probabilities. Most TCR sequences were observed very rarely across donors, whereas some public TCRs were present in many individuals. In a later genetic analysis, a missense DCLRE1C variant was associated with V-gene and J-gene trimming of TCR beta chains, and the association was replicated in an independent cohort. In the study, approximately 160 TCR beta chains were listed as associated with cytomegalovirus. When HLA alleles, especially DR and DQ, strongly co-occurred, TCR associations were difficult to assign to individual alleles. A later analysis found that TCR association rates varied across HLA loci, with DRB1 alleles showing the most associated TCRs and HLA-C alleles the fewest. Correlated functional status among segregating V segments might reflect linkage disequilibrium, but an unknown experimental factor could not be ruled out. The cohort was sequenced for TCR beta chains only, and without alpha or paired-chain data the features that could be detected were limited. The 87-base-pair reads could not distinguish some IMGT-functional V segments, including TRBV6-2 and TRBV6-3, so those segments were excluded. Sequencing depth was assumed to be roughly uniform across donors in the presence/absence analyses, though that assumption may not hold. The classifier was reported to diagnose cytomegalovirus status with high specificity and sensitivity in both the original cohort and the validation cohort. For the cohort, immune exposure information was limited to CMV serostatus.

From V the trimming removes 0 bases and from J it removes 5 bases, while the gene matches leave 10 bases of the junction unaccounted for. The CDR3 spans 16 residues, from the cysteine through the phenylalanine. The DNA shown is the 48-base CDR3, in frame from base 1. From the germline V gene, CDR1 is SQVTM and CDR2 is ANQGSEA. The method behind the library was the immunoSEQ multiplex PCR assay. For the multiplex PCR, a mixture combining 60 forward primers for TCR Vbeta segments and 13 reverse primers for TCR Jbeta segments was used. Amplification of the CDR3 region of rearranged TCR beta genes was performed with a multiplex PCR assay on genomic DNA. Amplified TCR beta libraries were sequenced as 87-base-pair reads on the Illumina HiSeq System. As for the authors' bioinformatics: A later analysis tallied some 79 million unique TCR beta chains across the 700 or so repertoires, and approximately 12 million of those chains were shared by two or more donors. Raw reads were error-corrected and collapsed into unique sequences by a nearest-neighbor algorithm in which closely related sequences were merged to remove PCR and sequencing errors. Alignment of CDR3 sequences to IMGT reference sequences was used to assign V, D and J gene segments. For a sequence to be retained, at least a six-nucleotide match to both a V gene segment and a J gene segment was required. Rearrangements were called productive when the CDR3 lacked stop codons and stayed in frame with V and J; all others were non-productive. Following IMGT convention, CDR3 was defined as the stretch from the second conserved V-encoded cysteine up to the conserved J-encoded phenylalanine. In an earlier analysis of 550 to 650 of the donors, sequences lacking an unambiguous match to a single V gene segment were excluded. An earlier analysis of fewer than 650 of the donors classified V segments as functional when productive rearrangements were above 56.7% and as segregating when the standard deviation between donors was above 5%. A statistical classification framework was built for diagnosing cytomegalovirus status from the catalog of TCR beta chain sequences. In a later analysis, TCR nucleotide sequences were compared against IMGT/GENE-DB human TR gene sequences so that V and J genes could be assigned. A later analysis assigned CDR3 sequences and most-parsimonious VDJ recombination scenarios with the TCRdist pipeline. In a later analysis, each TCR beta chain was defined by its CDR3 amino acid sequence together with its V-gene family, and reads lacking a unique V-gene family were excluded. As a way to deal with suspected cross-contamination and a sequencing artifact, a later analysis dropped over 550 nucleotide sequences that were highly shared and had low generation probability. In a later analysis, a clonal expansion index for each public chain was calculated from normalized within-repertoire ranks of inferred template counts. A later analysis computed generation probabilities with a VDJ recombination model fitted to out-of-frame rearrangements, and checked the results against IGoR. In a later analysis, hypergeometric tests were used to score TCR-TCR, TCR-HLA and TCR-CMV co-occurrence, with a repertoire-size bias correction applied to TCR pairs. A later analysis estimated false discovery rates by permuting HLA or CMV assignments 20 times. In a later analysis, co-occurring TCRs were grouped using DBSCAN, with TCRdist sequence similarity added in when clustering inside HLA-allele-positive subsets. Repertoires with fewer than 30,000 or more than 120,000 public chains, plus five repertoires with anomalous nucleotide sharing, were excluded from co-occurrence clustering. As stored in TCRdb, this immuneACCESS dataset retains in-frame rearrangements with V and J assigned. A fraction of the clones does not appear; measured against another copy, unresolved V genes explain less than half of the discrepancy, and the remainder lacks a known reason. Clone size and V and J calls were adopted from that table, with D and trimming inferred from the DNA. The sample table contains 190,000 or so clones; only one count was recorded for about 80% of them. The ten most abundant clones make up 0.65% to 0.75% of the sample.

What was sequenced was PBMCs. The chain joins TRBV29-1 to TRBJ2-3; the junction holds 8 bases that match TRBD2. The receptor's source is a boy under 18 in good health and CMV-seronegative. CDR3 reads: CSVEDPSGGLVDTQYF. The DNA reads as follows: TGCAGCGTTGAAGATCCGAGCGGGGGCTTGGTAGATACGCAGTATTTT.